Listed below are T cell receptor beta chains from one sample, sequenced in a study of shared clonotypes between healthy human individuals. Here immunoSEQ multiplex PCR was the method, and the copy in TCRdb shows in-frame clones only, minus some. The sample yields about 490,000 clones, approximately 81% seen once. Sequencing used PBMCs. Receptor source: a woman aged 40 to 49 in good health. Some clones in this sample may be carry-over from other donors' samples. The conserved cysteine and the conserved F or W are not part of the CDR3 here. D genes are given only for firm matches.

d_gene	v_gene	j_gene	CDR3aa
TRBD2	TRBV27	TRBJ2-7	ASSSGLADSHYEQY
NA	TRBV2	TRBJ1-1	ASRDEGEYTEAF
TRBD1	TRBV7-6	TRBJ1-2	ASSPLYRGNYGYT
NA	TRBV7-2	TRBJ2-1	ASDPGLDNEQF
TRBD2	TRBV25-1	TRBJ2-1	ASSDSGSYNEQF
NA	TRBV6-5	TRBJ2-7	ASSQPGRGSYEQY
TRBD2	TRBV9	TRBJ2-5	ASSRGLAQETQY
TRBD1	TRBV7-2	TRBJ1-1	ASSLGRTGMNTEAF
TRBD2	TRBV30	TRBJ2-7	AWMLPPGLAGGPPNYEQY
NA	TRBV19	TRBJ1-1	ASSTTLNTEAF
NA	TRBV11-2	TRBJ1-1	ASSLAPRRGMNTEAF
TRBD1	TRBV5-1	TRBJ1-4	ASSMGQGAEKLF
TRBD1	TRBV5-1	TRBJ1-1	ASSSTGVNTEAF
TRBD2	TRBV11-3	TRBJ2-3	ASSPRLAGVADTQY
TRBD1	TRBV18	TRBJ2-7	ASSPLDQGASYEQY
NA	TRBV27	TRBJ1-1	ASRPPWGTEAF
NA	TRBV28	TRBJ1-5	ASSQGWGPQH
NA	TRBV11-2	TRBJ1-2	ASSLDRGSYGYT
TRBD2	TRBV7-8	TRBJ2-7	ASSWTSGGSYEQY
NA	TRBV6-5	TRBJ2-1	ASSYGGYNEQF
NA	TRBV6-1	TRBJ1-4	ATTGRNEKLF
NA	TRBV9	TRBJ2-2	ASSGALFANTGELF
TRBD1	TRBV5-4	TRBJ1-2	ASSLWDRVNYGYT
TRBD1	TRBV18	TRBJ2-2	ASSLLTGRTGELF
NA	TRBV5-4	TRBJ1-3	ASSLWGNTIY
NA	TRBV19	TRBJ1-2	ASSKGRTNYGYT
NA	TRBV28	TRBJ2-3	ASSSPRGLATDTQY
NA	TRBV28	TRBJ2-1	ASSPSWAGRSEQF
NA	TRBV7-2	TRBJ1-1	ASSLESPNTEAF
NA	TRBV6-6	TRBJ1-1	ASSYPTVNTEAF
NA	TRBV5-1	TRBJ1-2	ASSFGQHGYT
TRBD2	TRBV2	TRBJ2-7	ASSETSGSPGEQY
TRBD2	TRBV11-1	TRBJ2-5	ASSSRGLAGETQY
TRBD1	TRBV27	TRBJ2-7	ASSLSGGLRSEQY
TRBD1	TRBV15	TRBJ1-2	ATSRATGGNYGYT
TRBD2	TRBV9	TRBJ2-1	ASSVVGGRTYNEQF
NA	TRBV30	TRBJ1-3	AWSTSSHSGNTIY
TRBD2	TRBV7-9	TRBJ2-5	ASSPSGSRGETQY
NA	TRBV11-2	TRBJ2-2	ASSSIRVRELF
TRBD1	TRBV7-2	TRBJ2-7	ASSFGTGSGYEQY
TRBD2	TRBV27	TRBJ2-7	ASTRGWEGAYEQY
NA	TRBV7-3	TRBJ2-1	ASSPRNSSYNEQF